The T cell receptor (beta chain) described here comes from a study of blood T cells in healthy people across ages. Study at large: When template switching was applied, about one barcoded beta molecule was captured per two T cells.

This clonotype was found a few times. A J-beta primer mix and a sample-barcoded 5' primer were used in a second PCR of roughly 6 to 11 cycles. TCRdb re-called the 5' RACE reads through MiXCR, storing one row per CDR3 protein. The sample includes 600,000 to 800,000 distinct CDR3 sequences, 52% of them seen just once. Sequencing input: blood. This receptor was obtained from a woman older than 75 in good health.

The CDR3 here is CASSLLTGTGRDTQYF. Here the CDR3 DNA reads TGTGCCAGCAGTTTATTGACCGGGACTGGCAGGGATACGCAGTATTTT. The rearrangement links TRBV28 to TRBJ2-3; TRBD2 might be the D (6 bases). CDR1 is MDHEN, CDR2 SYDVKM, per germline. This CDR3 is 16 amino acids long. V was pared by 1 base and J by 6 bases, with 17 bases between.